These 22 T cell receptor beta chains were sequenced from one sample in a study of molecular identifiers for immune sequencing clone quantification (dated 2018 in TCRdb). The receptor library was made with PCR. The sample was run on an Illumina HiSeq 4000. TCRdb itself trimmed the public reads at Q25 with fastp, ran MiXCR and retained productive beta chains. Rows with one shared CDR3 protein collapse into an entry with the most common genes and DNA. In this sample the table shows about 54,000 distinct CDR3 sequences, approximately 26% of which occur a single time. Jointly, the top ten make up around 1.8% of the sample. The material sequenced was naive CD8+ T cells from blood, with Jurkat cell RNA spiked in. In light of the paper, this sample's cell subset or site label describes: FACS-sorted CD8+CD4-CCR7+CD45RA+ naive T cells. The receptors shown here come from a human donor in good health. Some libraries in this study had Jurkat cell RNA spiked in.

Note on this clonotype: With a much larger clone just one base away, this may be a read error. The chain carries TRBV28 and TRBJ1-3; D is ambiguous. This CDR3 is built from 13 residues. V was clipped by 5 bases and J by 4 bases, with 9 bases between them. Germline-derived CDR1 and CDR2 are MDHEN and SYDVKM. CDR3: CASSRRVGNTIYF. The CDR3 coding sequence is TGTGCCAGCAGTCGGAGAGTGGGAAACACCATATATTTT.

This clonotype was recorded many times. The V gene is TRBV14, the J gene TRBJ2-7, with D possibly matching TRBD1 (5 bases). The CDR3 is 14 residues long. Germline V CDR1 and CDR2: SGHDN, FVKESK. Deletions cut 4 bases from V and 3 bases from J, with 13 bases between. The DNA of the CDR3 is TGTGCCAGCAGCCCGCAGGGATGGGACTACGAGCAGTACTTC. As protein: CASSPQGWDYEQYF.

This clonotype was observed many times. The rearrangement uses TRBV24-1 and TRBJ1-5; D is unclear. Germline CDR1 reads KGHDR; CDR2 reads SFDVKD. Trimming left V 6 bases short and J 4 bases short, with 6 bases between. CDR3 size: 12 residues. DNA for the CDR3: TGTGCCACCAGTCTAGGGAATCAGCCCCAGCATTTT. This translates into CATSLGNQPQHF.

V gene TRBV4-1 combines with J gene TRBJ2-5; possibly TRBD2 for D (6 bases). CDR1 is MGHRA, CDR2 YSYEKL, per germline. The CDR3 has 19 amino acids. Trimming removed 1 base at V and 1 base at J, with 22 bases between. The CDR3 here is CASSQVFQRAAYTQETQYF. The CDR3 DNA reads TGCGCCAGCAGCCAAGTCTTCCAGCGGGCTGCCTACACCCAAGAGACCCAGTACTTC.

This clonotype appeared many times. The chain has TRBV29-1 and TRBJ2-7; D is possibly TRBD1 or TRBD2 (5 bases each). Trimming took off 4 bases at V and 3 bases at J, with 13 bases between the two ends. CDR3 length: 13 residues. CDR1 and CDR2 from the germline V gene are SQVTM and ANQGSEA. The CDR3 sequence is CSVGGRRDYEQYF. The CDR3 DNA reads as TGCAGCGTTGGGGGGAGAAGGGACTACGAGCAGTACTTC.

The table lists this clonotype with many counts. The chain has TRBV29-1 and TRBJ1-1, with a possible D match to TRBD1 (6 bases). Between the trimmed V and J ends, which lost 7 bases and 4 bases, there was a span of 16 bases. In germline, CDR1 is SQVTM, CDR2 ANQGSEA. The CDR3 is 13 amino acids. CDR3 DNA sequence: TGCAGCGCAACAACAGGGTTCGGCACTGAAGCTTTCTTT. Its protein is CSATTGFGTEAFF.

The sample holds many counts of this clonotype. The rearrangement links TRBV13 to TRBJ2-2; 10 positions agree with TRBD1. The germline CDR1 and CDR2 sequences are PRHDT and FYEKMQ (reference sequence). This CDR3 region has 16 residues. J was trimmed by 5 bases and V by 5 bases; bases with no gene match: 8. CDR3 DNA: TGTGCCAGCAGCATCGACAGGGGGCGAGGTACCGGGGAGCTGTTTTTT. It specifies CASSIDRGRGTGELFF. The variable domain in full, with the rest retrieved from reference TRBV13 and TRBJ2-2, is AAGVIQSPRHLIKEKRETATLKCYPIPRHDTVYWYQQGPGQDPQFLISFYEKMQSDKGSIPDRFSAQQFSDYHSELNMSSLELGDSALYFCASSIDRGRGTGELFFGEGSRLTVL.

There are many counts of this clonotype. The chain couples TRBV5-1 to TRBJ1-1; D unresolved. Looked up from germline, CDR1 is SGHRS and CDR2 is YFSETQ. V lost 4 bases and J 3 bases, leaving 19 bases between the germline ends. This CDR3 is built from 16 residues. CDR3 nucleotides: TGCGCCAGCAGCCACCAAGAGACAACATTGGACACTGAAGCTTTCTTT. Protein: CASSHQETTLDTEAFF.

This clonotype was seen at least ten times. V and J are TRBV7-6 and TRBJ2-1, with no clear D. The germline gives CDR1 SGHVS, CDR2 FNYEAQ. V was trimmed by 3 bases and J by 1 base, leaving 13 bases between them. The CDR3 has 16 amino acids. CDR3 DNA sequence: TGTGCCAGCAGCTTTACCCCCGAATGGTCCTACAATGAGCAGTTCTTC. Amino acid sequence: CASSFTPEWSYNEQFF.

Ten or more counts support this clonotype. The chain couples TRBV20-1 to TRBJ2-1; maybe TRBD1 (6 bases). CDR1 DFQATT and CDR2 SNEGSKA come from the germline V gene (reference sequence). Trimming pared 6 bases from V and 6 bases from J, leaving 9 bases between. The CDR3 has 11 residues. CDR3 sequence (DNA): TGCAGTGCACCCAGGGGCAATGAGCAGTTCTTC. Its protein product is CSAPRGNEQFF.

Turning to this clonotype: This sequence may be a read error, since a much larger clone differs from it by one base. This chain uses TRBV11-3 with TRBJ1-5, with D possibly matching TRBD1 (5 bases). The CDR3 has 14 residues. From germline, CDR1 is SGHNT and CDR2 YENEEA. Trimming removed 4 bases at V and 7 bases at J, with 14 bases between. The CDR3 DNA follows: TGTGCCAGCAGCTCACGCCAGGGTGACCAGCCCCAGCATTTT. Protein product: CASSSRQGDQPQHF.

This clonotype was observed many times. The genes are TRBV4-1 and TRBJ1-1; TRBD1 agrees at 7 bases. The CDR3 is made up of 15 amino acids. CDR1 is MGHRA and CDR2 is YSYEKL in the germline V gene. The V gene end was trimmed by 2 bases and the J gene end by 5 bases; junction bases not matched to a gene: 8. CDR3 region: CASSQTERGRTEAFF. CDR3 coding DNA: TGCGCCAGCAGCCAAACGGAGAGGGGGCGGACTGAAGCTTTCTTT.

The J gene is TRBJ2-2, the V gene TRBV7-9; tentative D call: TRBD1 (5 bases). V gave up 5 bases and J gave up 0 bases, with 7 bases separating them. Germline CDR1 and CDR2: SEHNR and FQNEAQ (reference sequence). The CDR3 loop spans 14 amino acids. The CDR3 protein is CASSRGANTGELFF. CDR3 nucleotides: TGTGCCAGCAGCAGGGGCGCGAACACCGGGGAGCTGTTTTTT. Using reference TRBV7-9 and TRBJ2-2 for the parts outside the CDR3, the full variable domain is DTGVSQNPRHKITKRGQNVTFRCDPISEHNRLYWYRQTLGQGPEFLTYFQNEAQLEKSRLLSDRFSAERPKGSFSTLEIQRTEQGDSAMYLCASSRGANTGELFFGEGSRLTVL.

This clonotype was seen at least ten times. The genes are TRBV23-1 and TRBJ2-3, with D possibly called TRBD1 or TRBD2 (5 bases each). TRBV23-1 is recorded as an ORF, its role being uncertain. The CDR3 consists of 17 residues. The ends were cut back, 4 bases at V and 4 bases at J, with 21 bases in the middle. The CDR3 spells CASSRIGTDTQADTQYF. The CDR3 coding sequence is TGCGCCAGCAGTCGAATCGGGACGGATACACAGGCAGATACGCAGTATTTT.

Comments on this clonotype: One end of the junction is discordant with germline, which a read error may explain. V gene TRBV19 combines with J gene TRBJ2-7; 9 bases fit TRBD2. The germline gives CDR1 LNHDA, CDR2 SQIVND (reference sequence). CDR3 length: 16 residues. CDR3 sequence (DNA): TGTGCCGGTAGTAACCCTAGCGGGACGAATTCTTACGAGCAGTACTTC. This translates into CAGSNPSGTNSYEQYF.

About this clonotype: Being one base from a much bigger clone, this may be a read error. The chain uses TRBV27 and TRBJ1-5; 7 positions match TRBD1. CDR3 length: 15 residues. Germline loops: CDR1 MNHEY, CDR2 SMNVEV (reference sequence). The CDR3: CASKFSTGSNQPRHF. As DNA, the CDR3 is TGTGCCAGCAAATTCTCGACAGGGAGCAATCAGCCCCGGCATTTT.

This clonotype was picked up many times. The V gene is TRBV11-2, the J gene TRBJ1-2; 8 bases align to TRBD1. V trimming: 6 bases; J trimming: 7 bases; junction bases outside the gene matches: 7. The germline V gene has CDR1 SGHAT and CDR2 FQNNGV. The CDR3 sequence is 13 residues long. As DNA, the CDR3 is TGTGCCAGCAGTAGGACAGGGCTGGCTGGCTACACCTTC. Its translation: CASSRTGLAGYTF. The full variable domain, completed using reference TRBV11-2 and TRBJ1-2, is EAGVAQSPRYKIIEKRQSVAFWCNPISGHATLYWYQQILGQGPKLLIQFQNNGVVDDSQLPKDRFSAERLKGVDSTLKIQPAKLEDSAVYLCASSRTGLAGYTFGSGTRLTVV.

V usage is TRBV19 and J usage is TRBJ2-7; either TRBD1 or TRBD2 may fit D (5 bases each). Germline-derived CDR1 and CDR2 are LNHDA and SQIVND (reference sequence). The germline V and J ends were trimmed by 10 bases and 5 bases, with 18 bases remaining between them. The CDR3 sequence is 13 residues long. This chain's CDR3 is CATSPGTSHEQYF. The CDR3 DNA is TGTGCCACCTCCCCCGGGACCAGCCACGAGCAGTACTTC.

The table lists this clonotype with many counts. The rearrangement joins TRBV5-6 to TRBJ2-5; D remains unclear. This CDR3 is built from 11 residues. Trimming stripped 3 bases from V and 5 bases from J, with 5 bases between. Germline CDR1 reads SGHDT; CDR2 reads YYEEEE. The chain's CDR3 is CASSSGETQYF. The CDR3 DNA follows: TGTGCCAGCAGCTCCGGGGAGACCCAGTACTTC.

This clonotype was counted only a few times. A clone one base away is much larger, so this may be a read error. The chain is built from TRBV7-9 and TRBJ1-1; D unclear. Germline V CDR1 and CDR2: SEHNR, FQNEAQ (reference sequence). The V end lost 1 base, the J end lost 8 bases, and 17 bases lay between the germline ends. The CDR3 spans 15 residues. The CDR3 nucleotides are TGTGCCAGCAGCTTAGGAACACGTGCCAAAGTAGAAGCTTTCTTT. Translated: CASSLGTRAKVEAFF.

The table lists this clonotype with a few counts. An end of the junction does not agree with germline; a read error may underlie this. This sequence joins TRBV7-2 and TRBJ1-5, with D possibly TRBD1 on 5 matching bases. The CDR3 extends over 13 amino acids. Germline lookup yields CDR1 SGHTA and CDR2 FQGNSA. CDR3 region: CANSLGGNQPQHF. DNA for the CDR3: TGTGCCAACAGCTTAGGGGGCAATCAGCCCCAGCATTTT.

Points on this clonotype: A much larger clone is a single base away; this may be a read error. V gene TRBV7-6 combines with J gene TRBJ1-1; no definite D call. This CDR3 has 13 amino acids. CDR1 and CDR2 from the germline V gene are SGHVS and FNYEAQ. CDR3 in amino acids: CTSSSSMNTEAFF. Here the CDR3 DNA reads TGTACCAGCAGCTCCTCAATGAACACTGAAGCTTTCTTT.